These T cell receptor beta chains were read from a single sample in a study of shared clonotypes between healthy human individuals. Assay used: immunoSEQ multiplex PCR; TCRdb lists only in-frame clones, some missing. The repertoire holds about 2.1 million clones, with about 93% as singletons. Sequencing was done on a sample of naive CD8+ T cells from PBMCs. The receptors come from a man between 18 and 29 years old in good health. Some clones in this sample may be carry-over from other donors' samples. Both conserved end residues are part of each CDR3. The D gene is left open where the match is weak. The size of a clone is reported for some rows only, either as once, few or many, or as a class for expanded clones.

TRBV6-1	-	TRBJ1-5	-	TGTGCCAGCAGTGAATGGGAGGAGGGCGGCAATCAGCCCCAGCATTTT	CASSEWEEGGNQPQHF
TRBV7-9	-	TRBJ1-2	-	TGTGCCAGCAGCCTAAGCTCCTATGGCTACACCTTC	CASSLSSYGYTF
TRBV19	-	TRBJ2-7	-	TGTGCCAGTAGTATAGGTCCCGTCAAGTTCTACGAGCAGTACTTC	CASSIGPVKFYEQYF
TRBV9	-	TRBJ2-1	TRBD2	TGTGCCAGCAGCGCCAGCGGGAGGGGGGACAATGAGCAGTTCTTC	CASSASGRGDNEQFF
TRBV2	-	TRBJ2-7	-	TGTGCCAGTACTATTGGCGAGCAGTACTTC	CASTIGEQYF
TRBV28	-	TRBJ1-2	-	TGTGCCAGCAGTTTAAGGGGGTTCTATGGCTACACCTTC	CASSLRGFYGYTF
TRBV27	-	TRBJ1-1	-	TGTGCCAGCAGTTTAGGCAGCCCGAAGACTGAAGCTTTCTTT	CASSLGSPKTEAFF
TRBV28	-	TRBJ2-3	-	TGTGCCAGCAGTCCCCGGGGAGTCTTAGATACGCAGTATTTT	CASSPRGVLDTQYF
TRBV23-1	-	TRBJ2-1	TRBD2	TGCGCCAGCAGTCAAACCGCGGGAGTGCTCCCCTACAATGAGCAGTTCTTC	CASSQTAGVLPYNEQFF
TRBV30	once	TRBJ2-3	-	TGTGCCTGGAGTTCCCGGGGCTTTAGCACAGATACGCAGTATTTT	CAWSSRGFSTDTQYF
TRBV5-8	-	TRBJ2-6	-	TGTGCCAGCAGCTTGGTAGCCTCTGGGGCCAACGTCCTGACTTTC	CASSLVASGANVLTF
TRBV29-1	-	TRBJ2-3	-	TGCAGCGTTGTGGGAGCGGACAGCACAGATACGCAGTATTTT	CSVVGADSTDTQYF